These 17 T cell receptor beta chains originate from one sample sequenced in a study of shared clonotypes between healthy human individuals. Only in-frame clones appear in the TCRdb table, and some are missing; sequencing was by immunoSEQ multiplex PCR. The data contain roughly 2.5 million clones, around nine tenths of them singletons. The sequencing input was naive CD4+ T cells sorted from blood. Stated subset: CD45RA+ positively selected. These receptors were collected from a young man in good health.

V usage is TRBV4-2 and J usage is TRBJ1-5, with D unclear. This CDR3 contains 13 residues. Germline V gene lookup returns CDR1 LGHNA and CDR2 YNFKEQ. The V end lost 0 bases, the J end lost 4 bases, and 4 bases lay between the germline ends. The CDR3 region has the DNA TGTGCCAGCAGCCAAGAGATTAATCAGCCCCAGCATTTT. Translation: CASSQEINQPQHF.

V gene TRBV5-4 combines with J gene TRBJ2-1; 8 bases align to TRBD2. From germline, CDR1 is SGHNT and CDR2 YYREEE (reference sequence). The CDR3 is made up of 13 amino acids. Trimming removed 0 bases from V and 9 bases from J; junction bases left unmatched: 2. The DNA of the CDR3 is TGTGCCAGCAGCTTGGAGACTAGCGCTGAGCAGTTCTTC. Translating it yields CASSLETSAEQFF.

The V and J genes are TRBV7-9 and TRBJ2-1, with 9 nucleotides matching TRBD2. The CDR3 covers 14 residues. Germline V CDR1 and CDR2: SEHNR, FQNEAQ (reference sequence). Trimming took 8 bases from V and 8 from J; bases not matched to a gene: 10. The CDR3 region has the DNA TGTGCCAGCTATTTAGCGGGAGACTTCGATGAGCAGTTCTTC. Amino acid sequence: CASYLAGDFDEQFF.

Note on this clone: The junction does not match germline at one end; this may be a read error. V usage is TRBV7-7 and J usage is TRBJ1-5; D gene ambiguous. Germline V gene data show CDR1 as SSHAT and CDR2 as FNYEAQ (reference sequence). CDR3 length equals 17 residues. CDR3 residues: CASSLVNGQTPIQPQHF. The CDR3 DNA follows: TGTGCTAGCAGCTTAGTTAATGGTCAGACTCCGATTCAGCCCCAGCATTTT. Complete variable domain (other parts from reference TRBV7-7 and TRBJ1-5): GAGVSQSPRYKVTKRGQDVTLRCDPISSHATLYWYQQALGQGPEFLTYFNYEAQPDKSGLPSDRFSAERPEGSISTLTIQRTEQRDSAMYRCASSLVNGQTPIQPQHFGDGTRLSIL.

The CDR3 reads CASSQLAYGETQYF. CDR3 DNA: TGTGCCAGCAGCCAACTCGCATACGGAGAGACCCAGTACTTC. The rearrangement uses TRBV5-4 and TRBJ2-5; D not certain. V was pared by 4 bases and J by 4 bases, with 14 bases between. The CDR3 has 14 residues. Germline CDR1 and CDR2: SGHNT and YYREEE (reference sequence).

The chain joins TRBV29-1 to TRBJ2-7, with 10 nucleotides matching TRBD1. The CDR3 covers 12 residues. J lost 6 bases, V lost 6 bases, and 5 bases had no gene match. From germline, CDR1 is SQVTM and CDR2 ANQGSEA. CDR3 in DNA: TGCAGCGTCCTGACAGGGGGCGTCGAGCAGTACTTC. Translation gives CSVLTGGVEQYF.

The chain carries TRBV18 and TRBJ1-4, with D possibly TRBD1 on 6 matching bases. The CDR3 is made up of 15 amino acids. CDR1 is KGHSH, CDR2 LQKENI, per germline. V was trimmed by 4 bases and J by 3 bases, leaving 12 bases between them. The CDR3 sequence: CASSLMDSSNEKLFF. The CDR3 DNA follows: TGTGCCAGCTCACTTATGGACAGCTCTAATGAAAAACTGTTTTTT.

This sequence joins TRBV7-9 and TRBJ2-1; TRBD2 might be the D (6 bases). The CDR3 is made up of 15 amino acids. V was trimmed by 4 bases and J by 5 bases, leaving 15 bases between them. Germline CDR1 is SEHNR and CDR2 is FQNEAQ (reference sequence). The CDR3 region is CASSSPGGVNNEQFF. CDR3 coding DNA: TGTGCCAGCAGCTCCCCCGGGGGAGTAAACAATGAGCAGTTCTTC.

V and J are TRBV4-3 and TRBJ2-3, with 8 bases matching TRBD2. Germline values: CDR1 LGHNA, CDR2 YSLEER. The CDR3 has 16 amino acids. V gave up 1 base and J gave up 0 bases; unmatched junction bases: 3. In nucleotides, the CDR3 is TGCGCCAGCAGCCAAGGGACTAGCCCAAGCACAGATACGCAGTATTTT. Protein product: CASSQGTSPSTDTQYF.

The rearrangement joins TRBV5-1 to TRBJ1-3; no definite D call. This CDR3 comprises 16 residues. V dropped 4 bases and J dropped 5 bases, with 19 bases sitting between them. From germline, CDR1 is SGHRS and CDR2 YFSETQ. CDR3 in DNA: TGCGCCAGCAGCCCGTCTCCCTGGGATCCGCGAAACACCATATATTTT. Encoded protein: CASSPSPWDPRNTIYF. Full variable domain (rest looked up from reference TRBV5-1 and TRBJ1-3): KAGVTQTPRYLIKTRGQQVTLSCSPISGHRSVSWYQQTPGQGLQFLFEYFSETQRNKGNFPGRFSGRQFSNSRSEMNVSTLELGDSALYLCASSPSPWDPRNTIYFGEGSWLTVV.

V usage is TRBV21-1 and J usage is TRBJ1-1; whether TRBD1, the table's D call, matches the DNA was not checked. TRBV21-1 is a known pseudogene. The CDR3 spans 15 residues. In DNA form, the CDR3 reads TGTGCCAGCAGCAAAGTTCTGGGACAGACCTCAGAAGCTTTCTTT. Translating it yields CASSKVLGQTSEAFF.

The gene calls are TRBV10-3 and TRBJ2-7; TRBD2 agrees at 7 bases. The CDR3 loop spans 16 amino acids. Germline V gene lookup returns CDR1 ENHRY and CDR2 SYGVKD. V lost 0 bases, J lost 4 bases, and 9 bases stayed unmatched. The CDR3 here is CAISESRREQGYEQYF. CDR3 coding DNA: TGTGCCATCAGTGAGTCGAGGCGGGAGCAAGGATACGAGCAGTACTTC.

This clone was recorded only once. The V gene is TRBV11-2, the J gene TRBJ2-2, with 9 bases identical to TRBD2. The CDR3 runs to 16 residues. Trimming removed 5 bases from V and 7 bases from J; junction bases left unmatched: 11. Germline values: CDR1 SGHAT, CDR2 FQNNGV. The DNA of the CDR3 is TGTGCCAGCAGCGAGAGACCCGGGACTAGCATCGGGGAGCTGTTTTTT. Translating gives CASSERPGTSIGELFF.

V usage is TRBV6-4 and J usage is TRBJ1-4, with D possibly matching TRBD1 (6 bases). CDR1 is MRHNA, CDR2 SNTAGT, per germline. V lost 6 bases to trimming and J lost 8 bases, with 13 bases between them. This CDR3 contains 13 residues. Written as DNA, the CDR3 is TGTGCCAGCAGCCACAGGGTAGGGGAAAAACTGTTTTTT. Translation: CASSHRVGEKLFF.

The genes are TRBV19 and TRBJ2-1; 11 nucleotides agree with TRBD2. V lost 2 bases, J lost 0 bases, and 0 bases stayed unmatched. Germline V gene data show CDR1 as LNHDA and CDR2 as SQIVND (reference sequence). The CDR3 is made up of 16 amino acids. This chain's CDR3 is CASSITSGSSYNEQFF. CDR3 bases: TGTGCCAGTAGTATAACTAGCGGGAGCTCCTACAATGAGCAGTTCTTC.

In regard to this clone: Other nucleotide sequences from this sample produce the same CDR3. This chain joins TRBV7-9 and TRBJ2-5; D gene unclear. Germline CDR1 is SEHNR and CDR2 is FQNEAQ (reference sequence). The CDR3 loop spans 11 amino acids. Trimming took 6 bases from V and 4 from J, leaving 6 bases between them. The DNA of the CDR3 is TGTGCCAGCAGTCGTGCAGAGACCCAGTACTTC. It is translated as CASSRAETQYF.

The genes are TRBV6-5 and TRBJ1-5; no clear D gene. Germline assignment: CDR1 MNHEY and CDR2 SVGAGI. Trimming stripped 4 bases from V and 2 bases from J, with 12 bases between. This CDR3 has 15 amino acids. The chain's CDR3 is CASSLEFSGNQPQHF. CDR3 in DNA: TGTGCCAGCAGTTTGGAGTTTTCCGGCAATCAGCCCCAGCATTTT.